These 3 T cell receptor beta chains came from one sample sequenced in a study of preoperative IRX-2 immunotherapy in early breast cancer. Using immunoSEQ multiplex PCR, the repertoire was profiled, and TCRdb retains in-frame clones only, with some absent. The profile shows under 30,000 clones, approximately 90% of them singletons. The treatment here: preoperative locoregional IRX-2 cytokine immunotherapy. Sequencing used tumor tissue, obtained after IRX-2 immunotherapy. These receptor sequences come from a human donor with breast cancer.

This chain uses TRBV10-3 with TRBJ1-1; 10 bases map to TRBD1. From germline, CDR1 is ENHRY and CDR2 SYGVKD. This CDR3 region has 14 residues. The trim removed 7 bases at V and 4 bases at J, leaving 6 bases unmatched. The CDR3 loop reads CAITGTGVATEAFF. Here the CDR3 DNA reads TGTGCCATCACCGGGACAGGGGTGGCCACTGAAGCTTTCTTT.

The DNA of the CDR3 is TGTGCCAGCAGCCGGGGACAGGTGAGCTCCTACAATGAGCAGTTCTTC. This sequence encodes CASSRGQVSSYNEQFF. The V gene is TRBV7-9, the J gene TRBJ2-1; 8 bases align to TRBD1. With V trimmed by 5 bases and J by 0 bases, 6 bases remained unmatched. The CDR3 has 16 residues. Germline V gene lookup returns CDR1 SEHNR and CDR2 FQNEAQ (reference sequence).

The chain combines TRBV6-1 with TRBJ1-2; no clear D gene. The germline CDR1 and CDR2 sequences are MNHNS and SASEGT. V was pared by 2 bases and J by 7 bases, with 8 bases between. The CDR3 runs 12 residues. The CDR3 DNA is TGTGCCAGCAGTGAAACCCGGGGTGGCTACACCTTC. As protein: CASSETRGGYTF.